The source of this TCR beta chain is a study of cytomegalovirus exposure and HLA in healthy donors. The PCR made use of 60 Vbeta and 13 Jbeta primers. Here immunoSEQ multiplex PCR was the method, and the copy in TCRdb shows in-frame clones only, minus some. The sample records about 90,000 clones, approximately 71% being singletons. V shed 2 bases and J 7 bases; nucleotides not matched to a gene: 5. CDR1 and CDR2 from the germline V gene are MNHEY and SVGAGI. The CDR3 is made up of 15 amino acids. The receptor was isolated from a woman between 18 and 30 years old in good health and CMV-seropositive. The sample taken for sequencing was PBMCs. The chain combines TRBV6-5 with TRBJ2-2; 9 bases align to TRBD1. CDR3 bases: TGTGCCAGCAGTTACGGACAGGGGCGGATCGGGGAGCTGTTTTTT. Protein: CASSYGQGRIGELFF.